The TCR beta chain under discussion was sequenced for a study of blood T cell repertoires in COVID-19. Looking at the study overall: From the United States, Italy and Spain came samples of acute and convalescent COVID-19. The cDNA or gDNA used as material had been derived from T cells, B-cell-depleted T cells, or PBMCs.

The CDR3 covers 14 residues. Unmatched junction bases numbered 9, after V lost 7 bases and J lost 6 bases. CDR1 and CDR2 (germline): MDHEN, SYDVKM. Using immunoSEQ multiplex PCR, the repertoire was profiled, and TCRdb retains in-frame clones only, with some absent. This sample yields 350,000 to 450,000 clones, of which 87% are seen a single time; 2% to 2.5% belongs to the top ten. Seattle enrolled patients during active infection and tracked them longitudinally. The specimen sequenced was peripheral blood. V gene TRBV28 combines with J gene TRBJ2-3, with 8 bases aligning to TRBD2. The TCR sequence derives from a woman aged 55-75 years with COVID-19, enrolled during active disease. The CDR3 nucleotides read TGTGCCAGCACCCGCGGGGGGTCGTTCGATACGCAGTATTTT. Translating gives CASTRGGSFDTQYF. The complete variable domain, with remaining parts taken from reference TRBV28 and TRBJ2-3, reads DVKVTQSSRYLVKRTGEKVFLECVQDMDHENMFWYRQDPGLGLRLIYFSYDVKMKEKGDIPEGYSVSREKKERFSLILESASTNQTSMYLCASTRGGSFDTQYFGPGTRLTVL.